This T cell receptor beta chain was retrieved from a study of blood T cell repertoires in COVID-19. Study background: Whether acute or convalescent, the COVID-19 samples came from the United States, Italy and Spain. The cDNA or gDNA used as material had been derived from T cells, B-cell-depleted T cells, or PBMCs.

V trimming: 1 base; J trimming: 9 bases; junction bases outside the gene matches: 5. The CDR3 is 16 residues long. Germline loops: CDR1 SGHTA, CDR2 FQGNSA. In the study's own analysis: Amplification from reference gene primers served as the basis for estimated nucleated cell counts. TCRdb keeps only in-frame clones here, not all; method: immunoSEQ multiplex PCR. That table supplies the V and J calls and clone size; D and trimming were determined from the DNA. Of about 54,000 clones in the sample, more than 75% were seen once. This clone was seen just once. This chain connects TRBV7-2 to TRBJ2-1, with 14 bases that match TRBD2. Material for sequencing was peripheral blood. The sequence was collected from a man aged 45 to 65 with active COVID-19. DNA for the CDR3: TGTGCCAGCAGCTTAGGGGGACTAGCGGGAGAAGGTGAGCAGTTCTTC. It yields the protein CASSLGGLAGEGEQFF.